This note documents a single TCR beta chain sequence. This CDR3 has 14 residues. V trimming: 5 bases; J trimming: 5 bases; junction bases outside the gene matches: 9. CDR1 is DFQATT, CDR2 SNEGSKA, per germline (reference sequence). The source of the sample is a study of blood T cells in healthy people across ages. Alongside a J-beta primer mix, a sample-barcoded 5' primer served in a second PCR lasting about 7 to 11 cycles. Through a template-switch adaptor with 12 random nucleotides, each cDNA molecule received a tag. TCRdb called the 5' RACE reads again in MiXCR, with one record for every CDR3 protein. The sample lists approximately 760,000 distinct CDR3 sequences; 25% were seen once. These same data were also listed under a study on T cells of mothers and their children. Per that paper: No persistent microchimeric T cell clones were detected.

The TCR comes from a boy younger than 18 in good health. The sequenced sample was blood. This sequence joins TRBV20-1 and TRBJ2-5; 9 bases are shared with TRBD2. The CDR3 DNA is TGCAGTGCTGGGACTAGCCACTATGGGGAGACCCAGTACTTC. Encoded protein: CSAGTSHYGETQYF.